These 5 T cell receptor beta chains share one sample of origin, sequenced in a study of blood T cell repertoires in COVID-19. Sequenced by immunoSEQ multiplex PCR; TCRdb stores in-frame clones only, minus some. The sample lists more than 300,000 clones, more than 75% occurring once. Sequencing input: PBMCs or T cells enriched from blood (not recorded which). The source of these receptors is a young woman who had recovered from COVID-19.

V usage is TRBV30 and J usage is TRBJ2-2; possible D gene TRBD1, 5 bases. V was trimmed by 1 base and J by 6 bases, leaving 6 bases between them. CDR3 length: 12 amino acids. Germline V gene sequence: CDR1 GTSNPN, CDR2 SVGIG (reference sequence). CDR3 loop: CAWSGQSGELFF. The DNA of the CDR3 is TGTGCCTGGAGTGGACAGTCCGGGGAGCTGTTTTTT.

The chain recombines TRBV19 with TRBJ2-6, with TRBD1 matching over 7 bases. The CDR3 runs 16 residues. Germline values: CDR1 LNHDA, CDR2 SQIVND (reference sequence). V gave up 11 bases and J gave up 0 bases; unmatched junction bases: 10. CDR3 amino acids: CACIGTAFSGANVLTF. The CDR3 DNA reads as TGTGCCTGCATCGGGACAGCCTTCTCTGGGGCCAACGTCCTGACTTTC.

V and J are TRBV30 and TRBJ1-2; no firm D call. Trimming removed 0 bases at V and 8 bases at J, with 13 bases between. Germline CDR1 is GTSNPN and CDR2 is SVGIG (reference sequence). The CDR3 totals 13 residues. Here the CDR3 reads CAWSVNPAVGYTF. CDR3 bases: TGTGCCTGGAGTGTAAACCCCGCAGTGGGCTACACCTTC.

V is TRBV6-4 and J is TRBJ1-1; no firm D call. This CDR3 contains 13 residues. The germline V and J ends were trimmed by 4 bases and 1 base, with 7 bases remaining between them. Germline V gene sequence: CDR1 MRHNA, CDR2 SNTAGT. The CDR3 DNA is TGTGCCAGCAGTGCCCACAGGAACACTGAAGCTTTCTTT. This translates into CASSAHRNTEAFF.

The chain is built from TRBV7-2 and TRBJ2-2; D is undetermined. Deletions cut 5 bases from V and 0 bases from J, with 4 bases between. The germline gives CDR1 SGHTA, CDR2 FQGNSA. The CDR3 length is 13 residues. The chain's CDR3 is CASSPTNTGELFF. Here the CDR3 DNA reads TGTGCCAGCAGCCCCACGAACACCGGGGAGCTGTTTTTT.